These 11 T cell receptor beta chains came from one sample sequenced in a study of blood T cells in healthy people across ages. The second PCR ran about 6 to 11 cycles with a sample-barcoded 5' primer and J-beta primers. TCRdb ran MiXCR on the 5' RACE reads and lists one entry per CDR3 protein. The repertoire holds roughly 680,000 distinct CDR3 sequences, with approximately 52% as singletons. Material: blood. The receptors shown here come from a woman at least 80 years old in good health.

The chain carries TRBV14 and TRBJ2-4; D not resolved. The assigned J gene may be wrong: the sequence end matches TRBJ2-7 better. The CDR3 runs 13 residues. Germline assignment: CDR1 SGHDN and CDR2 FVKESK. The DNA of the CDR3 is TGTGCCAGCAGCCACGGTAGGGTGTACGAGCAGTACTTC. This codes for CASSHGRVYEQYF.

This clonotype occurred once. This may be a read error, as it is one base from a much larger clone. The chain recombines TRBV6-2 or TRBV6-3 with TRBJ2-1, with D maybe TRBD1 (6 bases). Germline lookup yields CDR1 MNHEY and CDR2 SVGEGT. The CDR3 runs to 14 residues. The CDR3 DNA reads TGTGTCAGCAGACTCACTACAGGGCTGGGTGAGCAGTTCTTC. This gives the protein CVSRLTTGLGEQFF.

V usage is TRBV10-3 and J usage is TRBJ2-7; a possible D gene is TRBD1 (5 bases). The V end lost 5 bases, the J end lost 0 bases, and 14 bases lay between the germline ends. The CDR3 covers 15 residues. From germline, CDR1 is ENHRY and CDR2 SYGVKD. The CDR3 region has the DNA TGTGCCATCAGTACTTGGGGCGATCCCTCCTACGAGCAGTACTTC. Translated, it gives CAISTWGDPSYEQYF.

At least ten counts were recorded for this clonotype. This sequence joins TRBV6-2 or TRBV6-3 and TRBJ2-1; 9 bases align to TRBD2. V shed 6 bases and J 1 base; nucleotides not matched to a gene: 7. Germline V lookup: CDR1 MNHEY, CDR2 SVGEGT. The CDR3 is made up of 16 amino acids. The CDR3 reads CASRFSGSVSYNEQFF. In nucleotides, the CDR3 is TGTGCCAGCAGATTTAGCGGGAGTGTATCCTACAATGAGCAGTTCTTC.

Remarks on this clonotype: A much larger clone differs from this one at a single base, so this may be a read error. The genes are TRBV25-1 and TRBJ2-5, with 8 bases fitting TRBD2. The J call may be in error: the DNA end matches TRBJ2-7 better. The germline V gene has CDR1 MGHDK and CDR2 SYGVNS. This CDR3 has 13 amino acids. CDR3 nucleotides: TGTGCCAGCAGTTCGGGGGGGGTCTACGAGCAGTACTTC. Protein product: CASSSGGVYEQYF.

The rearrangement uses TRBV10-3 and TRBJ1-2; D is undetermined. This CDR3 region has 11 residues. CDR1 and CDR2 (germline): ENHRY, SYGVKD. The chain's CDR3 is CAPPLDYGYTF. DNA for the CDR3: TGTGCTCCACCGCTCGACTATGGCTACACCTTC.

This clonotype was recorded many times. The chain carries TRBV10-3 and TRBJ2-7, with TRBD1 matching 10 bases. CDR1 and CDR2 from the germline V gene are ENHRY and SYGVKD. The V and J ends lost 2 bases and 4 bases, in that order; junction bases with no gene match: 5. This CDR3 comprises 15 residues. The CDR3 DNA is TGTGCCATCAGTGAGACGGGACAGGGGATGTACGAGCAGTACTTC. It specifies CAISETGQGMYEQYF.

This clonotype came up many times. V gene TRBV5-1 combines with J gene TRBJ2-7; TRBD2 aligns across 9 bases. The CDR3 totals 14 residues. The V gene's germline CDR1 is SGHRS and CDR2 YFSETQ. Trimming at V came to 4 bases and at J to 5 bases, leaving 7 bases not matched to a gene. CDR3 protein: CASSQGLALDEQYF. DNA for the CDR3: TGCGCCAGCAGCCAAGGACTAGCGTTGGACGAGCAGTACTTC.

Of note for this clonotype: No conserved phenylalanine or tryptophan is present at the end of the CDR3, so a read error is the likely explanation. This sequence joins TRBV20-1 and TRBJ2-3, with 14 bases aligning to TRBD2. The germline CDR1 and CDR2 sequences are DFQATT and SNEGSKA (reference sequence). V shed 1 base, J shed 1 base, and the junction held 4 bases outside the gene matches. The CDR3 length is 17 residues. The CDR3 sequence is CSARGGTSGRGTDTQYY. CDR3 in DNA: TGCAGTGCTAGAGGAGGGACTAGCGGGAGAGGCACAGATACGCAGTATTAT.

This clonotype was observed a single time. The rearrangement links TRBV20-1 to TRBJ1-2; D unresolved. The CDR3 covers 15 residues. From germline, CDR1 is DFQATT and CDR2 SNEGSKA (reference sequence). V lost 0 bases, J lost 2 bases, and 13 bases lay in between. The CDR3 loop is CSARDLVGGNYGYTF. DNA for the CDR3: TGCAGTGCTAGAGATTTAGTCGGAGGGAACTATGGCTACACCTTC.

This clonotype was observed a single time. This chain connects TRBV4-1 to TRBJ2-4, with D perhaps TRBD1 (5 bases). V dropped 0 bases and J dropped 5 bases, with 11 bases sitting between them. The CDR3 sequence is 15 residues long. Germline loops: CDR1 MGHRA, CDR2 YSYEKL. Here the CDR3 reads CASSQDGQGQNIQYF. The CDR3 bases are TGCGCCAGCAGCCAAGATGGTCAGGGCCAAAACATTCAGTACTTC.